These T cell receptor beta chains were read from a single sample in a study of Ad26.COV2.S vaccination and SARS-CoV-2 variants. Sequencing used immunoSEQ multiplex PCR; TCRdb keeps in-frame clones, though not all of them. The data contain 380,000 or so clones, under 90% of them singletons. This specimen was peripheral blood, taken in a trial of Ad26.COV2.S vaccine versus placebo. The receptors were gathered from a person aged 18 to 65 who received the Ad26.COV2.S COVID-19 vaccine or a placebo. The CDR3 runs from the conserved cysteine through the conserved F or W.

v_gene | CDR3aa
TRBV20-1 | CSAMDERAFF
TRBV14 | CASSRLEGMASGANVLTF
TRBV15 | CATSRDRGNYGYTF
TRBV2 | CAFTSERDTQYF
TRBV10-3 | CATASGGDTDTQYF
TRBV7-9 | CASSLTGAKGSEAFF
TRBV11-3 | CASSLASGSRELFF
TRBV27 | CASSFGFRTAQYF
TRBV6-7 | CASSYDNRLNEQFF
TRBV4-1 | CASSQGRDTQYF
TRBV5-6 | CASSLEMTAYGYTF
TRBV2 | CASRKTGTATEAFF
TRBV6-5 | CASRGDSDTEAFF
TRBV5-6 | CASSPAAWGGYTF
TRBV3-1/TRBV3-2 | CASSQSSRTVYGYTF
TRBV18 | CASSPPGANTGELFF
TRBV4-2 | CASRHDRATEAFF